This T cell receptor (beta chain) was identified in a study of technical replicates of blood from a handful of donors. This CDR3 is 10 amino acids long. In germline, CDR1 is SQVTM, CDR2 ANQGSEA. V was cut by 1 base and J by 10 bases, with 5 bases left in between. Produced via immunoSEQ multiplex PCR; TCRdb's table is partial and in-frame only. The sample yields more than 90,000 clones, approximately 95% seen once. The clonotype was recovered from a human donor in good health. The gene calls are TRBV29-1 and TRBJ2-1; no definite D call. Sequenced sample: T cells isolated from PBMCs. This CDR3 reads CSVEVREQFF. CDR3 nucleotide sequence: TGCAGCGTTGAAGTCCGGGAGCAGTTCTTC.